Each of the 2 T cell receptor beta chains below was sequenced from the same sample in a study of PD-1 blockade in classical Hodgkin lymphoma. Following autologous stem cell transplantation, relapse occurred in every patient, and exposure to brentuximab vedotin varied. Here immunoSEQ multiplex PCR was the method, and the copy in TCRdb shows in-frame clones only, minus some. This sample carries some 20,000 clones, 70% to 90% of them seen once, and the ten largest clones take 10% to 15%. The material was peripheral blood mononuclear cells (PBMCs), obtained before the second cycle of nivolumab. These receptors originate from a human donor with classical Hodgkin lymphoma.

This clone was counted a single time. Germline and junction disagree at one end, which may indicate a read error. Distinct nucleotide sequences in the sample also encode this CDR3. The J gene is TRBJ2-7, the V gene TRBV7-9; D might be TRBD2 (6 bases). The CDR3 has 14 amino acids. Germline V gene data show CDR1 as SEHNR and CDR2 as FQNEAQ (reference sequence). CDR3 in DNA: TGCGCCAGCAGCCAGGACGGAGGGAATTTCGAGCAGTACTTC. Protein sequence: CASSQDGGNFEQYF. Filled out from reference TRBV7-9 and TRBJ2-7, the complete variable domain reads DTGVSQNPRHKITKRGQNVTFRCDPISEHNRLYWYRQTLGQGPEFLTYFQNEAQLEKSRLLSDRFSAERPKGSFSTLEIQRTEQGDSAMYLCASSQDGGNFEQYFGPGTRLTVT.

The CDR3 bases are TGTGCCAGCAGTACCCAAACCGGGACCATCTATGGCTACACCTTC. Amino acids: CASSTQTGTIYGYTF. The rearrangement uses TRBV6-1 and TRBJ1-2; tentative D call: TRBD1 (5 bases). The V end lost 5 bases, the J end lost 4 bases, and 17 bases lay between the germline ends. Germline-derived CDR1 and CDR2 are MNHNS and SASEGT. The CDR3 totals 15 residues.